This section outlines one TCR beta chain sequence together with its context. The antigen is undetermined. The sample belongs to a study of OX40 agonist ivuxolimab in advanced cancers. For the study at large: Dose-escalation patients suffered from hepatocellular carcinoma, melanoma, renal cell or head and neck cancer.

Clones were sequenced by immunoSEQ multiplex PCR, and TCRdb holds only the in-frame ones, with some missing. The sample lists fewer than 60,000 clones; 82% were seen once. Study-wide findings and caveats: At 0.1 to 3.0 mg/kg, clonal expansion of CD4+ and CD8+ blood T cells had occurred by week 6.

The CDR3 runs 13 residues. V shed 2 bases and J shed 6 bases, with 5 bases lying between them. The germline gives CDR1 SEHNR, CDR2 FQNEAQ (reference sequence). The material was CD4+ or CD8+ T cells sorted from blood, obtained in a trial of the OX40 agonist ivuxolimab. The sequence derives from an adult with an advanced solid tumor such as melanoma, head and neck, liver or kidney cancer. The chain combines TRBV7-9 with TRBJ1-6; no definite D call. CDR3 sequence reads: CASSLSFNSPLHF. CDR3 DNA: TGTGCCAGCAGCTTAAGTTTTAATTCACCCCTCCACTTT.